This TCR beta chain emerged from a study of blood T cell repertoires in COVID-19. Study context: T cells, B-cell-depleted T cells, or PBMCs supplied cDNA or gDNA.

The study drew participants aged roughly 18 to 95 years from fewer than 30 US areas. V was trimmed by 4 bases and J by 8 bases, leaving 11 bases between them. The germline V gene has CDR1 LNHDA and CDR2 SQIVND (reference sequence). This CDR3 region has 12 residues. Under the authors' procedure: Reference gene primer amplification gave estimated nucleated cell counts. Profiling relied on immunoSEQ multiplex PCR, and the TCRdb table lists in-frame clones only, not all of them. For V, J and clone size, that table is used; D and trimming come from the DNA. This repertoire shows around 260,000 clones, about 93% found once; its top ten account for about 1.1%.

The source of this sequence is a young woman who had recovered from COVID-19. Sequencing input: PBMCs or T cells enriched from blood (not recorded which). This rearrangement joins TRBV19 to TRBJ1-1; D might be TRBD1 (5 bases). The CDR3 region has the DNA TGTGCCAGTAGTAGGATTCCAGGGGAAGCTTTCTTT. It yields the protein CASSRIPGEAFF.